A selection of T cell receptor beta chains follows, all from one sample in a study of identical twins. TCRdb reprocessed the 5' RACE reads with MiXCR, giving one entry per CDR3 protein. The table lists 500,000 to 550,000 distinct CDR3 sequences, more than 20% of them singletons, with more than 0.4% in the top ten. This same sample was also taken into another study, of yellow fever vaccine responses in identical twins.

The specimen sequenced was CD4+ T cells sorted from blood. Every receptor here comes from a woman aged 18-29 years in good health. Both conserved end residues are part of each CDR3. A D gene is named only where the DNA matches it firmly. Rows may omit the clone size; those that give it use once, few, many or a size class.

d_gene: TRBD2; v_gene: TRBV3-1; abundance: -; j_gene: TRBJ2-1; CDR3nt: TGTGCCAGCAGCGAACGGACTAGCGGATACAATGAGCAGTTCTTC; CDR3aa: CASSERTSGYNEQFF
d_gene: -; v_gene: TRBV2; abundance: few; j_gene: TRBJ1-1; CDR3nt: TGTGCCAGCAACGGGCGGTGGACTGAAGCTTTCTTT; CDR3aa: CASNGRWTEAFF
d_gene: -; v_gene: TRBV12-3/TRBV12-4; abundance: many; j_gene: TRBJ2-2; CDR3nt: TGTGCCAGCAGTTTAAAGGGGACCGGGGAGCTGTTTTTT; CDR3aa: CASSLKGTGELFF
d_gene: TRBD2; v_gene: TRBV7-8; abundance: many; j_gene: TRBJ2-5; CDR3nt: TGTGCCAGCAGTTACGGACTAGCCGCACGAGAGACCCAGTACTTC; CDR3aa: CASSYGLAARETQYF
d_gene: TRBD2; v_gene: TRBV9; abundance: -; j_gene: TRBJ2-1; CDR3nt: TGTGCCAGCAGCGTAGCTAGCGGGAGGATCCCCTACAATGAGCAGTTCTTC; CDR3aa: CASSVASGRIPYNEQFF
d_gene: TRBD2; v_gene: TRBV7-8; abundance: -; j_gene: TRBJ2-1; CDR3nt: TGTGCCAGCAGCTTAGGGCTCTGGGCGGGGGGGGCCCGTAATGAGCAGTTCTTC; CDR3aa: CASSLGLWAGGARNEQFF
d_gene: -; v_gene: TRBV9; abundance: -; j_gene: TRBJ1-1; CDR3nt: TGTGCCAGCAGCCCGGCACAGAAAAACACTGAAGCTTTCTTT; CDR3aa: CASSPAQKNTEAFF
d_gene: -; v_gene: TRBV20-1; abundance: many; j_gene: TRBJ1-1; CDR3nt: TGCAGTGCTCAACCGGGCACTCCCTGGGGAACTGAAGCTTTCTTT; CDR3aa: CSAQPGTPWGTEAFF
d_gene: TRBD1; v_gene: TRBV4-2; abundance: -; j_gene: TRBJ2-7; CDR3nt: TGTGCCAGCAGCCAAGAAGGGGGAAGATGGGACAGGGCTTACGAGCAGTACTTC; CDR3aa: CASSQEGGRWDRAYEQYF
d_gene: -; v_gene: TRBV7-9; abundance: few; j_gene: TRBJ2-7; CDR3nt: TGTGCCAGCAGCCCCTGGGACTCAAACTCCTACGAGCAGTACTTC; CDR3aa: CASSPWDSNSYEQYF
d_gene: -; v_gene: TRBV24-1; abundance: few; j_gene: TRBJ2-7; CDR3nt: TGTGCCACCCGGACCAGGGGTTTCTACGAGCAGTACTTC; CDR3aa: CATRTRGFYEQYF
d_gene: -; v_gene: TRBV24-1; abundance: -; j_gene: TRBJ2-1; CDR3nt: TGTGCCACCAGTGATTCCAATGAGCAGTTCTTC; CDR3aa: CATSDSNEQFF
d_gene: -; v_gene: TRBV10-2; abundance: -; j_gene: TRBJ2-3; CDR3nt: TGCGCCAGCACGGCATCGACAGATACGCAGTATTTT; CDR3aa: CASTASTDTQYF
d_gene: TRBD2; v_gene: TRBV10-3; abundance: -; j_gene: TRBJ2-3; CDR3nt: TGTGCCATCAGTGAAAGAGCGGGAGGGCCTTCAGATACGCAGTATTTT; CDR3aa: CAISERAGGPSDTQYF
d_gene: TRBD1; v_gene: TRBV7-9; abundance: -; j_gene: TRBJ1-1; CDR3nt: TGTGCCAGCAGCAATCCGGGACAGGGGAACACTGAAGCTTTCTTT; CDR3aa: CASSNPGQGNTEAFF
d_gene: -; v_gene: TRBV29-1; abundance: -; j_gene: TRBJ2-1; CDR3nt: TGCAGCGTTGGCGCTAGCTGGTGGAATGAGCAGTTCTTC; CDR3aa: CSVGASWWNEQFF
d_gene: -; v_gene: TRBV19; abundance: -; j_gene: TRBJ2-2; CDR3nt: TGTGCCAGTAGTACAGGGGACAAACACACCGGGGAGCTGTTTTTT; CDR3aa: CASSTGDKHTGELFF
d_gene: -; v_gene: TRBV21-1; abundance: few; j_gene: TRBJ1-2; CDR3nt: TGTGCCAGCAGCAAATACGGAGGGACCCCGGGACGGTTAGACTATGGCTACACCTTC; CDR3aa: CASSKYGGTPGRLDYGYTF
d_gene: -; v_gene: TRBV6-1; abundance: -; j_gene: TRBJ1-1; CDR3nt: TGTGCCAGCAGTGAACCAGGGATGAACACTGAAGCTTTCTTT; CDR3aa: CASSEPGMNTEAFF
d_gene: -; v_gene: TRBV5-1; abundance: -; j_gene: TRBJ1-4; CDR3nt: TGCGCCAGCAGCTTGGTCGGGGTAAATGAAAAACTGTTTTTT; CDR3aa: CASSLVGVNEKLFF
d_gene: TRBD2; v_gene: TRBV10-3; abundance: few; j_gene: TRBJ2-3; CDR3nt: TGTGCCATCAGTGCCGGGAGGGAGCCTAGGGATACGCAGTATTTT; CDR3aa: CAISAGREPRDTQYF
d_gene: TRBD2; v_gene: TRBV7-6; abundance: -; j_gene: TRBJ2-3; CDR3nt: TGTGCCAGCAGCTTAGCGGGAGGGCCCGTGGTAGATACGCAGTATTTT; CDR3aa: CASSLAGGPVVDTQYF
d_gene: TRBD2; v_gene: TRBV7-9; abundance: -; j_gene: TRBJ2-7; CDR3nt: TGTGCCAGCAGCGCCGGCGGGAGCCCAACCTACGAGCAGTACTTC; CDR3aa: CASSAGGSPTYEQYF
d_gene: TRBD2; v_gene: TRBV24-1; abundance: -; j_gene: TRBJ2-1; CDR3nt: TGTGCCACCAGTGTTCCTGGGACTAGCGGGAGGGGTGAGCAGTTCTTC; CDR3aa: CATSVPGTSGRGEQFF
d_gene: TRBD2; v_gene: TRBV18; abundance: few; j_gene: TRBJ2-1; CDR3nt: TGTGCCAGCTCACCATCACTAGCGGGTAATGAGCAGTTCTTC; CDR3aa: CASSPSLAGNEQFF
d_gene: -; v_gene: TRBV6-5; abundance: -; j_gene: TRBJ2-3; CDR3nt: TGTGCCAGCAGTTACTCGGGAGGGGGGTTGGCAGATACGCAGTATTTT; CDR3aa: CASSYSGGGLADTQYF
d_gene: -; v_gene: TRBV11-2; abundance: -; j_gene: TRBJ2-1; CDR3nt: TGTGCCAGCAGCTTAGCGACCAATGAGCAGTTCTTC; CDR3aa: CASSLATNEQFF
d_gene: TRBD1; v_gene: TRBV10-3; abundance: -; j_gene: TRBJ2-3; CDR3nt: TGTGCCATCAGTGGGACAGGGGATACGCAGTATTTT; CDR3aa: CAISGTGDTQYF
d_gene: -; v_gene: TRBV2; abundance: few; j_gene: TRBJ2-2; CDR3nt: TGTGCCAGCAGTGACGAGGCAGGGACCTCCACCGGGGAGCTGTTTTTT; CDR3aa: CASSDEAGTSTGELFF
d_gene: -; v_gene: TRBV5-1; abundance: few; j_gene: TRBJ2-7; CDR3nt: TGCGCCAGCAGCTTGGAACAGGGCTGGACATACGAGCAGTACTTC; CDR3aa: CASSLEQGWTYEQYF
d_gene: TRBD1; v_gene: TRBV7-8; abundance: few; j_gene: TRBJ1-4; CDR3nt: TGTGCCAGCGCGAGGGGGCGCGATGAAAAACTGTTTTTT; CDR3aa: CASARGRDEKLFF
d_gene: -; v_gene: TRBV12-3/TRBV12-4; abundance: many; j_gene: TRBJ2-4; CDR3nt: TGTGCCAGCAGTTTTTCAGGAGTAGCCAAAAACATTCAGTACTTC; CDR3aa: CASSFSGVAKNIQYF
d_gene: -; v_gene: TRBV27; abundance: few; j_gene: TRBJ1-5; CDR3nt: TGTGCCAGCAGTTTATTGGGGGGGGGCAATCAGCCCCAGCATTTT; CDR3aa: CASSLLGGGNQPQHF
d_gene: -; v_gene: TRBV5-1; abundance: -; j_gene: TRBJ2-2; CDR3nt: TGCGCCAGCAGCTTGGCTTCTTGGAACACCGGGGAGCTGTTTTTT; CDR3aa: CASSLASWNTGELFF
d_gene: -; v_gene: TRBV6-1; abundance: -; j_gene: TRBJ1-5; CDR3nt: TGTGCCAGCAGTGAAGGCTACACGGCCTTTAGCAATCAGCCCCAGCATTTT; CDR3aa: CASSEGYTAFSNQPQHF
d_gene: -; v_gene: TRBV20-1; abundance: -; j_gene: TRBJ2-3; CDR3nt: TGCAGTGCTAGAGACGGGGGTTTAAATACGCAGTATTTT; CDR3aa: CSARDGGLNTQYF
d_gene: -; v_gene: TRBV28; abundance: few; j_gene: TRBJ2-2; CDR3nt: TGTGCCAGCAAGACAGGCGTGAACACCGGGGAGCTGTTTTTT; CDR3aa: CASKTGVNTGELFF
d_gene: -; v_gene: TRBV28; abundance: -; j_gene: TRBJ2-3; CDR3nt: TGTGCCAGCAGTTTACGGAGTTCAGATACGCAGTATTTT; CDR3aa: CASSLRSSDTQYF
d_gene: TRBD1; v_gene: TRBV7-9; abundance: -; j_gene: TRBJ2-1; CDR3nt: TGTGCCAGCAGCTTAACCGGGACAGGAGGAGGGAATGAGCAGTTCTTC; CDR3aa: CASSLTGTGGGNEQFF
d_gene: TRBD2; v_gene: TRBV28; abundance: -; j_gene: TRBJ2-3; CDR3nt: TGTGCCATCCTGGAGGACGGGAGGGGGGCAGATACGCAGTATTTT; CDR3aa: CAILEDGRGADTQYF
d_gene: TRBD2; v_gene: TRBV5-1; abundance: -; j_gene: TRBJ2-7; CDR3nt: TGCGCCAGCAGCTTGGGGACTAGCGGGCAGGGCGAGCAGTACTTC; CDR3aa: CASSLGTSGQGEQYF
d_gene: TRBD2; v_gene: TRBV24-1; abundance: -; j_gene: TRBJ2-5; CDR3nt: TGTGCCACCAGTAAAGCGGGGGAACCCCAAGAGACCCAGTACTTC; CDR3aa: CATSKAGEPQETQYF
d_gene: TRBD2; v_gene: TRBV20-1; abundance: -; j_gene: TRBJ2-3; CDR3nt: TGCAGTGCCCAGCAATCACTAGCGGGGGGGAACACAGATACGCAGTATTTT; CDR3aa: CSAQQSLAGGNTDTQYF
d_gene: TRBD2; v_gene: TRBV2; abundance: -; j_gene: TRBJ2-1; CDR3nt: TGTGCCAGCAGTCGGACTAGCGACAATGAGCAGTTCTTC; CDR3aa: CASSRTSDNEQFF
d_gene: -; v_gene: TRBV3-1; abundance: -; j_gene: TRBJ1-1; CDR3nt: TGTGCCAGCAGCCAAGGTGGCGGGGCTTTCTTT; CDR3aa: CASSQGGGAFF
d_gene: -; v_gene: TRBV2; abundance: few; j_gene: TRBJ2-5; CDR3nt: TGTGCCAGCAGGTGGTCCAAGAGAGAGACCCAGTACTTC; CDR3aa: CASRWSKRETQYF
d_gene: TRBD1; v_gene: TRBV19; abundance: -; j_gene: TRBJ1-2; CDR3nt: TGTGCCAGTAGTATAGAACGGACAGGACATGGCTACACCTTC; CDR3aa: CASSIERTGHGYTF
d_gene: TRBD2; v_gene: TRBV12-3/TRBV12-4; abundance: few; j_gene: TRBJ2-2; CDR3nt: TGTGCCAGCAGCTTTTCCGCGGGGGGACGGACCGGGGAGCTGTTTTTT; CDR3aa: CASSFSAGGRTGELFF